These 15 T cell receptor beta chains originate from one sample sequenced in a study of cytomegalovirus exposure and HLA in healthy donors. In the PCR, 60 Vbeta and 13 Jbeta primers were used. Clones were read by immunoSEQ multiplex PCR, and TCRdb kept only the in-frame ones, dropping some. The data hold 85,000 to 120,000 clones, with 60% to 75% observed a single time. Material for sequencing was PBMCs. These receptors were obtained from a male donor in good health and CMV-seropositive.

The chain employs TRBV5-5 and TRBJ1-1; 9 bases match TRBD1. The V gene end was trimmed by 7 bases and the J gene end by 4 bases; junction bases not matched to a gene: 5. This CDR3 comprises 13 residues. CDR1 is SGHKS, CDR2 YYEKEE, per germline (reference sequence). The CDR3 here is CASFPTGGTEAFF. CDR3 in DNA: TGTGCCAGCTTTCCGACAGGGGGCACTGAAGCTTTCTTT.

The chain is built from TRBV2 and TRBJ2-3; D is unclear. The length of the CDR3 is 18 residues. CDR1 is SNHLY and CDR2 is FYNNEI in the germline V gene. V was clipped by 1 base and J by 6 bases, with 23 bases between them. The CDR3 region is CASSEGVAVGPSTDTQYF. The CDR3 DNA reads TGTGCCAGCAGTGAAGGGGTCGCGGTTGGCCCTTCCACGGATACGCAGTATTTT.

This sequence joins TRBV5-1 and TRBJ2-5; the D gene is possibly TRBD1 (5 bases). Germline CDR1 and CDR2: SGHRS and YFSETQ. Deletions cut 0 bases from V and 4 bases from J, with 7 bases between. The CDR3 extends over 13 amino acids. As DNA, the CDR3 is TGCGCCAGCAGCTTGGGGCAGGGAGAGACCCAGTACTTC. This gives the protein CASSLGQGETQYF.

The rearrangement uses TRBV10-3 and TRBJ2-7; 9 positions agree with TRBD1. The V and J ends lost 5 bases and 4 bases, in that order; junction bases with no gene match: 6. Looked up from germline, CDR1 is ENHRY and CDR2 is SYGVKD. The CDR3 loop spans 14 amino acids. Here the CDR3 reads CAISRDRGGYEQYF. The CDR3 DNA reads TGTGCCATCAGTCGAGACAGGGGGGGTTACGAGCAGTACTTC.

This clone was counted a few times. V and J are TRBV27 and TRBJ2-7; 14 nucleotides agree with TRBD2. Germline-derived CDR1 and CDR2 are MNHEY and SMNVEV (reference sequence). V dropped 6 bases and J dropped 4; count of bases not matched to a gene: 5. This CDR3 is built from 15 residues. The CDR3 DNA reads TGTGCCAGCAGCCCCGGGACTAGCGGGAGTTACGAGCAGTACTTC. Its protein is CASSPGTSGSYEQYF.

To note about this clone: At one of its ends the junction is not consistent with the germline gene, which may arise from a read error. The CDR3, as DNA: TGTGCCTGGAACCCACAGGTAGGCGTCGGCTACCCCTTC. This gives the protein CAWNPQVGVGYPF. The chain recombines TRBV30 with TRBJ1-2, with D tentatively TRBD1 (5 bases). CDR3 length equals 13 residues. From germline, CDR1 is GTSNPN and CDR2 SVGIG (reference sequence).

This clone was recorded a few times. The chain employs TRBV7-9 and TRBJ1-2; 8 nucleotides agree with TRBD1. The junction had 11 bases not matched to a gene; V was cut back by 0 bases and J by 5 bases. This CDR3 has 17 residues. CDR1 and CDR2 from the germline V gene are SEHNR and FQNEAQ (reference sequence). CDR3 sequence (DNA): TGTGCCAGCAGCTTAGCTGAATTCGGGACAGGCGTATATGGCTACACCTTC. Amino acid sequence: CASSLAEFGTGVYGYTF.

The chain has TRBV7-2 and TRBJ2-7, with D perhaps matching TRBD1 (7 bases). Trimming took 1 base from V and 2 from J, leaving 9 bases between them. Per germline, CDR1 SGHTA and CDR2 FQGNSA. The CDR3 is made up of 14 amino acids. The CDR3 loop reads CASSLGRGPYEQYF. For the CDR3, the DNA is TGTGCCAGCAGCTTAGGGAGGGGGCCCTACGAGCAGTACTTC.

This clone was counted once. CDR3 nucleotide sequence: TGTGCCTGGAGTGTACAACAGGGAGGGGAAAAACTGTTTTTT. It translates to CAWSVQQGGEKLFF. This rearrangement joins TRBV30 to TRBJ1-4; weak D call: TRBD1 (6 bases). Deletions cut 0 bases from V and 8 bases from J, with 13 bases between. Germline values: CDR1 GTSNPN, CDR2 SVGIG (reference sequence). The CDR3 has 14 amino acids.

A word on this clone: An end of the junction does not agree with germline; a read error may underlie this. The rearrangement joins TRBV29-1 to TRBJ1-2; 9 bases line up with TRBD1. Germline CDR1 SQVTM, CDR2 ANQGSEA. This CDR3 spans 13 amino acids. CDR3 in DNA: TGCAGCGCGGGAGAGGGACAGGGACGAGGCTACCCCTTC. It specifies CSAGEGQGRGYPF.

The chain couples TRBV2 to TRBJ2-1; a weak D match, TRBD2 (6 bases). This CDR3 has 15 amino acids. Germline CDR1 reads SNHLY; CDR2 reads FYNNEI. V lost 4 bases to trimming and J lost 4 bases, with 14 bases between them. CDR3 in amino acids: CASSGGGMGYNEQFF. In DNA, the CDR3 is TGTGCCAGCAGTGGCGGCGGGATGGGGTACAATGAGCAGTTCTTC. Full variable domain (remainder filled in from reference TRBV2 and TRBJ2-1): EPEVTQTPSHQVTQMGQEVILRCVPISNHLYFYWYRQILGQKVEFLVSFYNNEISEKSEIFDDQFSVERPDGSNFTLKIRSTKLEDSAMYFCASSGGGMGYNEQFFGPGTRLTVL.

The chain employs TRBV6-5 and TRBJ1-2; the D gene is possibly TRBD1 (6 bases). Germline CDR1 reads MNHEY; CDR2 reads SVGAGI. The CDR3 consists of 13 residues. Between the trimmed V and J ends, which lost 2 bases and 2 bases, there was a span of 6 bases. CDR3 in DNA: TGTGCCAGCAGTTACGGACAGAACTATGGCTACACCTTC. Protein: CASSYGQNYGYTF.

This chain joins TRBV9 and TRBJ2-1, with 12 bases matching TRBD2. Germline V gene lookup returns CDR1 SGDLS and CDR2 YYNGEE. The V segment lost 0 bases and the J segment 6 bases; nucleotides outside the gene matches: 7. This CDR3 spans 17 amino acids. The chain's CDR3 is CASSVVASGRAGNEQFF. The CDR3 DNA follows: TGTGCCAGCAGCGTAGTAGCTAGCGGGAGGGCCGGCAATGAGCAGTTCTTC.

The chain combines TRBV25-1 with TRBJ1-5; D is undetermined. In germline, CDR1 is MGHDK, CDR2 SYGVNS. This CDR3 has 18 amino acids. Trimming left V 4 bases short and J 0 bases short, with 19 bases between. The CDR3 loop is CASSAPPRDTYSNQPQHF. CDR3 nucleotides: TGTGCCAGCAGTGCCCCGCCAAGAGACACCTATAGCAATCAGCCCCAGCATTTT.

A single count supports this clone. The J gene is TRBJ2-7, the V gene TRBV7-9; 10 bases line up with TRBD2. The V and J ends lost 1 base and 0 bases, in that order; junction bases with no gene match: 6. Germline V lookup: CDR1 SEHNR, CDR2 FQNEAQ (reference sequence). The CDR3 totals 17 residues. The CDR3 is CASSLGTSGGSSYEQYF. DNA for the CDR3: TGTGCCAGCAGCTTAGGGACTAGCGGAGGGAGCTCCTACGAGCAGTACTTC.